This TCR beta chain stems from a study of T-cell memory formation after mild COVID-19 (dated by TCRdb to the early 2020s). In the study overall: TCR sequence clusters from the two donors were found to be largely donor specific. T-cell clones expanding and contracting after mild COVID-19 in a couple of donors were tracked by longitudinal TCRalpha and TCRbeta repertoire sequencing. The cohort comprised two young, previously healthy adult volunteers, one female and one male.

Sequencing instrument: Illumina NovaSeq 6000. TCRalpha and TCRbeta cDNA libraries were built by 5'RACE with constant-segment primers, adding sample barcodes and unique molecular identifiers. RNA was extracted from every sample with Trizol reagent. Library amplification was performed in two PCR steps, and a second sample barcode and Illumina TruSeq adapters were introduced in the second step. Libraries were sequenced on an Illumina NovaSeq with 2 x 150 bp paired-end reads. On the study's bioinformatics: The reads were demultiplexed and collapsed into UMI-guided consensus sequences using migec v1.2.7. With mixcr v2.1.11, UMI consensuses were aligned to TRA and TRB V and J templates and assembled into clonotypes. Clonotypes were classified as expanded or contracted when called significant by both edgeR and NoisET, with noise models trained on biological replicates. For edgeR calls, the thresholds were a false discovery rate-adjusted p below 0.01 and a log2 fold-change of 1. As an exploratory analysis of dynamics, max-normalized trajectories of the 1000 most abundant clonotypes were examined by PCA with hierarchical clustering. Separately sequenced CD4+ and CD8+ repertoires were used to assign a CD4 or CD8 phenotype to each responding clone. TCRdb trimmed the raw reads at Q25, called clones with MiXCR and kept productive beta chains. Under each unique CDR3 protein, matching rows form one entry showing the most common genes and DNA. These V and J calls derive from TCRdb rather than the authors' analysis. The sample table holds approximately 260,000 distinct CDR3 sequences, of which about a sixth were seen once. Of the sample, under 25% falls within the top ten clones.

What the authors observed across the whole study: The detection of some responding clones in pre-infection memory suggests that pre-existing cross-reactive memory T cells joined the SARS-CoV-2 response. The second-wave clones that peaked on day 37 were not confirmed to be SARS-CoV-2 specific. From day 15 to 85, contracting clones showed balanced CD4/CD8 phenotypes, whereas a second wave of clones that expanded from day 15 to 37 leaned towards CD4+. The study covered only two mild cases, and larger cohorts including severe cases with pre-infection samples were considered necessary. Contracting CD4+ clones turned up mainly in the CM and EM memory subsets, whereas EMRA was where CD8+ clones were enriched.

CDR1 and CDR2 (SNHLY, FYNNEI) derive from the germline V gene. Including the terminal cysteine and phenylalanine, the CDR3 comprises 15 residues. Only the CDR3 DNA stays, 45 bases, in frame from base 1. The germline V end is reduced by 4 bases and the J end by 2 bases; junction bases left unmatched: 5. This clonotype was counted many times. This clone's antigen is unknown. No qualities accompany the bases; no much larger clone lies one base away. PBMCs were isolated by Ficoll-Paque density gradient centrifugation. The sequence is built from TRBV2 and TRBJ2-5, with 9 central nucleotides matching TRBD2. The receptor was derived from a man between 18 and 29 years old who had mild COVID-19 (a few samples of this study predate the infection). The sample titles of this study are shuffled in the database, so cell type and time point are left out; the donor was told from shared clones. Material for sequencing was PBMCs or a T cell subset sorted from them (not recorded which). The sequence in DNA is TGTGCCAGCAGTGGGGGTAGCGGGGGACAAGAGACCCAGTACTTC. Its coded protein is CASSGGSGGQETQYF. Outside the CDR3, residues come from the reference TRBV2 and TRBJ2-5 proteins, so the full variable domain is: EPEVTQTPSHQVTQMGQEVILRCVPISNHLYFYWYRQILGQKVEFLVSFYNNEISEKSEIFDDQFSVERPDGSNFTLKIRSTKLEDSAMYFCASSGGSGGQETQYFGPGTRLLVL.